This T cell receptor beta chain originates from a study of T-cell memory formation after mild COVID-19. Overall study: TCR clusters mostly belonged to single donors. Study-wide findings and caveats: Contracting clones localized mainly to CM and EM when CD4+ and mainly to EMRA when CD8+. Later expanders leaned CD4+, whereas clones that contracted between day 15 and 85 were balanced CD4/CD8.

Per the germline V gene, CDR1 is SQVTM and CDR2 is ANQGSEA. The CDR3 has 15 residues. V dropped 6 bases and J dropped 0; count of bases not matched to a gene: 10. Worth noting for this clonotype: Antigen specificity is unknown.

TCRdb redid the calling of the 5' RACE reads with MiXCR, one entry per CDR3 protein. Of roughly 550,000 distinct CDR3 sequences listed, roughly 22% are singletons. Sequencing was done on a sample of PBMCs or a T cell subset sorted from them (not recorded which). The chain recombines TRBV29-1 with TRBJ2-7; TRBD1 aligns across 8 bases. The source is an adult woman who had mild COVID-19 (a few samples of this study predate the infection). Cell type and time point are not known. CDR3 region: CSVAATGDSSYEQYF. The CDR3 DNA follows: TGCAGCGTAGCCGCGACAGGGGATTCCTCCTACGAGCAGTACTTC.